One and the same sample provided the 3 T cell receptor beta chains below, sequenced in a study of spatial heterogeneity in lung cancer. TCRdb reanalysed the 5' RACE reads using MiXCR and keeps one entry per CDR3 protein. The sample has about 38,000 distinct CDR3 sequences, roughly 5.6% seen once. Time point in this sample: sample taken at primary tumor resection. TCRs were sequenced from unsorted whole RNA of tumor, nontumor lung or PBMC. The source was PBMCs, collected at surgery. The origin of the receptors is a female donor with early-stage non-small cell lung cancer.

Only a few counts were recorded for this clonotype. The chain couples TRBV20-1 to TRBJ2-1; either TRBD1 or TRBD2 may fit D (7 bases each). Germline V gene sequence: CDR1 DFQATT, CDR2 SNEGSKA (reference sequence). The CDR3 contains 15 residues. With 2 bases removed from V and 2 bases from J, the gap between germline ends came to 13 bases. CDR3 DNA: TGCAGTGCTAGACCCCAGGGGGGGCCCTACAATGAGCAGTTCTTC. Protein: CSARPQGGPYNEQFF.

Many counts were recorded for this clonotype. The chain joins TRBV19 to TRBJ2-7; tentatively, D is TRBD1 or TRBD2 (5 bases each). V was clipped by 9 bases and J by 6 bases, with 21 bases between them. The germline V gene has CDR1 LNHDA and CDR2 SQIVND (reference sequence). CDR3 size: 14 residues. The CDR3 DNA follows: TGTGCCAGCGAGCCCAGGGACCATTATGGCGAGCAGTACTTC. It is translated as CASEPRDHYGEQYF.

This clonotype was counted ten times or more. Here the CDR3 DNA reads TGTGCCAGCAGTTACTTGGGGCCGAAGACTGAAGCTTTCTTT. Its protein is CASSYLGPKTEAFF. This chain uses TRBV6-5 with TRBJ1-1, with D possibly TRBD1 on 5 matching bases. The germline V gene encodes CDR1 MNHEY and CDR2 SVGAGI. There are 14 residues in the CDR3. With 1 base removed from V and 5 bases from J, the gap between germline ends came to 11 bases.